Below, 24 T cell receptor beta chains from the same sample are listed, as sequenced in a study of identifying expanded T cells in peripheral blood (dated by TCRdb to the late 2010s). Libraries were constructed by the immunoSEQ multiplex PCR assay. TCRdb provides this immuneACCESS table in a form limited to in-frame rearrangements. Some clones are lacking; in checked studies, under half of them reflect an unresolved V gene, and why the rest are absent is not known. This sample comprises some 120,000 clones, around 84% of them detected only once. The ten largest clones represent about 3.1% of the sample. The material sequenced was blood. The source of these receptors is a person aged 18-69 years in good health.

The chain has TRBV30 and TRBJ1-6; D unresolved. There are 13 residues in the CDR3. The germline V and J ends were trimmed by 5 bases and 6 bases, with 11 bases remaining between them. Germline assignment: CDR1 GTSNPN and CDR2 SVGIG (reference sequence). The CDR3 protein is CAWEQSPNSPLHF. CDR3 bases: TGTGCCTGGGAGCAGAGCCCTAATTCACCCCTCCACTTT.

In nucleotides, the CDR3 is TGTGCCAGCACTTCCTCCCCGGGGGTGACTGAAGCTTTCTTT. Translating gives CASTSSPGVTEAFF. The gene calls are TRBV6-5 and TRBJ1-1, with a weak D call TRBD1 (5 bases). CDR3 length: 14 amino acids. The germline V and J ends were trimmed by 7 bases and 5 bases, with 17 bases remaining between them. CDR1 and CDR2 (germline): MNHEY, SVGAGI.

V gene TRBV7-2 combines with J gene TRBJ1-5; D remains unclear. Germline V gives CDR1 SGHTA, CDR2 FQGNSA. Trimming stripped 5 bases from V and 5 bases from J, with 10 bases between. The CDR3 is made up of 13 amino acids. CDR3 DNA: TGTGCCAGCAGCGAATATGAGGATCAGCCCCAGCATTTT. Translated: CASSEYEDQPQHF.

The V and J genes are TRBV7-9 and TRBJ2-5; 10 bases agree with TRBD1. V lost 4 bases, J lost 5 bases, and 10 bases stayed unmatched. The CDR3 loop spans 16 amino acids. Germline V gene sequence: CDR1 SEHNR, CDR2 FQNEAQ (reference sequence). The CDR3 nucleotides read TGTGCCAGCAGCTACCGCCGGGACAGGGGTTCGGAGACCCAGTACTTC. It codes for CASSYRRDRGSETQYF.

The chain links TRBV5-1 to TRBJ2-6; D is unresolved. The CDR3 consists of 14 residues. Per germline, CDR1 SGHRS and CDR2 YFSETQ. The V gene lost 6 bases and the J gene lost 1 base, with 8 bases spanning the gap. In DNA form, the CDR3 reads TGCGCCAGCACATGGGGTTCTGGGGCCAACGTCCTGACTTTC. Amino acid sequence: CASTWGSGANVLTF.

V usage is TRBV5-8 and J usage is TRBJ2-5; weak D call: TRBD2 (6 bases). The CDR3 covers 16 residues. The germline V gene has CDR1 SGHTS and CDR2 YDEGEE. V dropped 3 bases and J dropped 1 base, with 16 bases sitting between them. The CDR3 DNA reads as TGTGCCAGCAGCTATCGACGCGGGACCCTCCAAGAGACCCAGTACTTC. Its translation is CASSYRRGTLQETQYF.

In this sample, this clone turned up once. The genes are TRBV2 and TRBJ1-2; no clear D. CDR3 length equals 22 residues. The V end was cut by 6 bases, the J end by 0 bases, with 35 bases between. In germline, CDR1 is SNHLY, CDR2 FYNNEI. The CDR3 DNA sequence: TGTGCCAGCAGCCACCTTACCGTTAGGCTTGGCAGTCGGCCCCTCGCTAACTATGGCTACACCTTC. Protein product: CASSHLTVRLGSRPLANYGYTF.

The chain recombines TRBV4-1 with TRBJ1-4; D might be TRBD1 (6 bases). V lost 1 base and J lost 8, with 26 bases in between. Germline CDR1 is MGHRA and CDR2 is YSYEKL. CDR3 size: 19 residues. CDR3 DNA: TGCGCCAGCAGCCAAGCCCCTTTGGGGGCTGGGGCTTCTTGGGAAAAACTGTTTTTT. It codes for CASSQAPLGAGASWEKLFF.

This clone was found once. Other nucleotide sequences from this sample produce the same CDR3. The chain has TRBV19 and TRBJ1-1; D gene ambiguous. The CDR3 is made up of 11 amino acids. The germline V and J ends were trimmed by 7 bases and 0 bases, with 3 bases remaining between them. The germline gives CDR1 LNHDA, CDR2 SQIVND (reference sequence). CDR3 sequence (DNA): TGTGCCAGTACCTTGAACACTGAAGCTTTCTTT. It yields the protein CASTLNTEAFF. Full variable domain (outside the CDR3, taken from reference TRBV19 and TRBJ1-1): DGGITQSPKYLFRKEGQNVTLSCEQNLNHDAMYWYRQDPGQGLRLIYYSQIVNDFQKGDIAEGYSVSREKKESFPLTVTSAQKNPTAFYLCASTLNTEAFFGQGTRLTVV.

The chain has TRBV4-3 and TRBJ2-1; weak D call: TRBD2 (5 bases). The germline gives CDR1 LGHNA, CDR2 YSLEER. With 1 base removed from V and 10 bases from J, the gap between germline ends came to 8 bases. This CDR3 has 12 amino acids. CDR3 bases: TGCGCCAGCAGCCAAGGCGGGTCAGAGCAGTTCTTC. This encodes CASSQGGSEQFF.

The CDR3 protein is CASSPRNGGELFF. CDR3 in DNA: TGTGCCAGCAGCCCCCGGAATGGGGGGGAGCTGTTTTTT. This chain uses TRBV7-6 with TRBJ2-2, with no clear D. The V gene lost 5 bases and the J gene lost 8 bases, with 12 bases spanning the gap. Germline CDR1 is SGHVS and CDR2 is FNYEAQ. CDR3 length equals 13 residues.

CDR3 protein: CASSLRVTDTQYF. Written as DNA, the CDR3 is TGTGCCAGCAGCTTAAGGGTCACAGATACGCAGTATTTT. V is TRBV11-3 and J is TRBJ2-3; D call uncertain. The germline V gene encodes CDR1 SGHNT and CDR2 YENEEA. Between the trimmed V and J ends, which lost 2 bases and 2 bases, there was a span of 5 bases. The CDR3 covers 13 residues.

This clone was counted a single time. The rearrangement joins TRBV5-5 to TRBJ2-5, with D perhaps TRBD1 (6 bases). Germline V CDR1 and CDR2: SGHKS, YYEKEE (reference sequence). The CDR3 contains 18 residues. V dropped 4 bases and J dropped 5 bases, with 27 bases sitting between them. The CDR3 coding sequence is TGTGCCAGCAGCCAAGATGGGGTCGGTGGCAGGGGATCGGAGACCCAGTACTTC. It codes for CASSQDGVGGRGSETQYF.

The chain combines TRBV19 with TRBJ2-3; 10 bases map to TRBD1. CDR1 is LNHDA, CDR2 SQIVND, per germline (reference sequence). V lost 5 bases and J lost 2; bases outside the gene matches: 4. This CDR3 is built from 15 residues. The CDR3 DNA reads as TGTGCCAGTAGTGGGGGACAGGGGAACACAGATACGCAGTATTTT. It encodes CASSGGQGNTDTQYF.

This clone was counted once. This sequence joins TRBV12-5 and TRBJ1-1; no clear D. Germline V lookup: CDR1 LGHNT, CDR2 FRNRAP. The germline V and J ends were trimmed by 5 bases and 6 bases, with 10 bases remaining between them. The CDR3 has 12 amino acids. The CDR3 nucleotides read TGTGCTAGTGGTCCACGTCTCCCTGAAGCTTTCTTT. The encoded protein is CASGPRLPEAFF.

The gene calls are TRBV19 and TRBJ2-1; TRBD2 agrees at 12 bases. Germline V gene lookup returns CDR1 LNHDA and CDR2 SQIVND (reference sequence). The CDR3 contains 17 residues. The V segment lost 4 bases and the J segment 8 bases; nucleotides outside the gene matches: 12. This chain's CDR3 is CASSRGRTSGEGDEQFF. The CDR3 DNA reads as TGTGCCAGTAGTAGAGGACGGACTAGCGGGGAGGGTGATGAGCAGTTCTTC.

CDR3 in amino acids: CASSRTSTGGEINEKLFF. In nucleotides, the CDR3 is TGTGCCAGCAGTCGAACGTCAACAGGGGGTGAGATAAATGAAAAACTGTTTTTT. This sequence joins TRBV7-2 and TRBJ1-4; 8 bases match TRBD1. The CDR3 covers 18 residues. The germline gives CDR1 SGHTA, CDR2 FQGNSA. After removal of 6 bases from V and 5 bases from J, the junction contained 17 bases not matched to a gene.

The gene calls are TRBV7-3 and TRBJ2-5, with 7 positions matching TRBD1. CDR3 length: 15 amino acids. The J segment lost 3 bases and the V segment lost 1 base, leaving 5 bases of the junction unmatched. CDR1 is SGHTA, CDR2 FQGTGA, per germline. The CDR3: CASSLIGGREETQYF. DNA for the CDR3: TGTGCCAGCAGCTTAATAGGGGGCAGGGAAGAGACCCAGTACTTC. Combining the CDR3 with reference TRBV7-3 and TRBJ2-5 gives the whole variable domain GAGVSQTPSNKVTEKGKYVELRCDPISGHTALYWYRQSLGQGPEFLIYFQGTGAADDSGLPNDRFFAVRPEGSVSTLKIQRTERGDSAVYLCASSLIGGREETQYFGPGTRLLVL.

The J gene is TRBJ1-1, the V gene TRBV25-1; D possibly corresponds to TRBD1 (6 bases). This CDR3 spans 14 amino acids. Between the trimmed V and J ends, which lost 3 bases and 5 bases, there was a span of 13 bases. Germline V lookup: CDR1 MGHDK, CDR2 SYGVNS. CDR3 DNA sequence: TGTGCCAGCAGTGAGGACAGAATATTAACTGAAGCTTTCTTT. Its translation: CASSEDRILTEAFF.

In this sample, this clone turned up once. The CDR3 DNA reads as TGTGCCAGCAGCACCGGGGGGTGGGGAGGCTACACCTTC. Its protein is CASSTGGWGGYTF. This chain uses TRBV7-8 with TRBJ1-2, with a weak D call TRBD1 (5 bases). V was trimmed by 5 bases and J by 8 bases, leaving 15 bases between them. In germline, CDR1 is SGHVS, CDR2 FQNEAQ. CDR3 length: 13 residues.

The J gene is TRBJ2-1, the V gene TRBV4-3, with 9 bases lining up with TRBD2. CDR1 and CDR2 (germline): LGHNA, YSLEER. V was clipped by 3 bases and J by 7 bases; unmatched bases: 10. CDR3 size: 16 residues. CDR3 in amino acids: CASSQAGGGARNEQFF. The DNA of the CDR3 is TGCGCCAGCAGCCAGGCGGGCGGGGGGGCTCGGAATGAGCAGTTCTTC.

The CDR3 here is CASSQDPRGGTTYNEQFF. The CDR3 nucleotides read TGCGCCAGCAGCCAAGATCCCCGGGGGGGGACCACCTACAATGAGCAGTTCTTC. The chain joins TRBV4-3 to TRBJ2-1; 8 bases are a match to TRBD2. With V trimmed by 0 bases and J by 2 bases, 9 bases remained unmatched. CDR1 is LGHNA, CDR2 YSLEER, per germline. CDR3 length equals 18 residues.

V usage is TRBV12-1 and J usage is TRBJ1-4. TRBV12-1 is an annotated pseudogene. The CDR3 is 12 amino acids. The DNA for the CDR3 is TGTGCCAGCAGGGATCTAGATGAAAAACTGTTTTTT. Its protein product is CASRDLDEKLFF.

The chain joins TRBV7-2 to TRBJ1-1, with 7 bases lining up with TRBD1. The CDR3 contains 14 residues. Germline assignment: CDR1 SGHTA and CDR2 FQGNSA. Trimming cost V 3 bases and J 1 base; bases outside gene matches: 2. CDR3 bases: TGTGCCAGCAGCTTTACAGGGGCGAACACTGAAGCTTTCTTT. As protein: CASSFTGANTEAFF.